These T cell receptor beta chains were read from a single sample in a study of CD8+CD57+ T cells in acquired aplastic anemia. Via MiXCR, TCRdb re-called the reads, giving one row per CDR3 protein. The repertoire holds some 120,000 distinct CDR3 sequences, with 48% as singletons. Sequenced: sorted CD4+, CD8+, or CD8+CD57+ T cells (not recorded which) from PBMCs. Receptor source: a human donor in good health, serving as a control. Both conserved end residues are part of each CDR3. D genes are given only for firm matches. Size is omitted from some rows. Given values are once, few, many or a class for expanded clones.

TRBJ2-1,-,TRBV11-2,TRBD2,CASSFGTSGGVYNEQFF,TGTGCCAGCAGCTTTGGGACTAGCGGGGGGGTTTACAATGAGCAGTTCTTC
TRBJ1-1,-,TRBV29-1,-,CSARTRLTPTEGF,TGCAGCGCACGTACCCGCCTAACACCCACCGAAGGCTTT
TRBJ2-1,many,TRBV10-3,TRBD2,CAISQLAGAKLSYNEQFF,TGTGCCATCAGCCAACTAGCGGGGGCCAAACTATCCTACAATGAGCAGTTCTTC
TRBJ2-1,few,TRBV2,-,CASTVSGNEQFF,TGTGCCAGCACCGTCTCGGGTAATGAGCAGTTCTTC
TRBJ1-1,once,TRBV10-3,-,CAITGGRDNTEAFF,TGTGCCATCACGGGGGGGCGAGACAACACTGAAGCTTTCTTT
TRBJ1-6,-,TRBV20-1,-,CSAREVRDRSPLHF,TGCAGTGCTAGAGAGGTGAGGGATAGGTCACCCCTCCACTTT
TRBJ2-3,-,TRBV10-3,-,CAISEAPITDTQYF,TGTGCCATCAGTGAGGCCCCTATCACAGATACGCAGTATTTT
TRBJ2-5,once,TRBV7-3,TRBD2,CASSLPAGGQETQYF,TGTGCCAGCAGCTTACCAGCGGGGGGACAAGAGACCCAGTACTTC
TRBJ1-2,many,TRBV7-2,-,CASSLARESNYGYTF,TGTGCCAGCAGCTTAGCTAGGGAGTCTAACTATGGCTACACCTTC
TRBJ1-1,many,TRBV20-1,-,CSAPPTRANTEAFF,TGCAGTGCTCCCCCGACTCGGGCGAACACTGAAGCTTTCTTT